Shown below are 18 T cell receptor beta chains from a single sample sequenced in a study of blood T cell repertoires in COVID-19. The protocol was immunoSEQ multiplex PCR, while the TCRdb copy is restricted to in-frame clones and leaves out a portion. The data contain more than 150,000 clones, 87% of them singletons. The sequenced material came from PBMCs or T cells enriched from blood (not recorded which). Receptors originate from a woman aged 50 to 60 who had recovered from COVID-19.

V and J are TRBV19 and TRBJ2-7; D is uncertain. Germline V gene lookup returns CDR1 LNHDA and CDR2 SQIVND (reference sequence). The V and J ends lost 3 bases and 0 bases respectively, with 9 bases between them. The CDR3 consists of 14 residues. The DNA for the CDR3 is TGTGCCAGTAGTATTACGAGTAGCTCCTACGAGCAGTACTTC. The encoded protein is CASSITSSSYEQYF.

This chain joins TRBV6-5 and TRBJ1-2; 10 bases map to TRBD1. The trim removed 2 bases at V and 3 bases at J, leaving 6 bases unmatched. The CDR3 has 16 amino acids. From germline, CDR1 is MNHEY and CDR2 SVGAGI. In DNA form, the CDR3 reads TGTGCCAGCAGTTACCTCCGGACAGGGGGATACTATGGCTACACCTTC. Residues: CASSYLRTGGYYGYTF.

The CDR3 nucleotides read TGTGCCAGCTCACCAGGCAGCACAGATACGCAGTATTTT. Its translation is CASSPGSTDTQYF. The chain couples TRBV18 to TRBJ2-3; D is unclear. This CDR3 has 13 residues. V was clipped by 2 bases and J by 0 bases, with 3 bases between them. CDR1 and CDR2 (germline): KGHSH, LQKENI.

The chain recombines TRBV20-1 with TRBJ2-5; D might be TRBD2 (5 bases). Germline CDR1 reads DFQATT; CDR2 reads SNEGSKA (reference sequence). Trimming pared 6 bases from V and 6 bases from J, leaving 11 bases between. The CDR3 extends over 11 amino acids. The CDR3, as DNA: TGCAGTGCGGCGGGTGGGCAGACCCAGTACTTC. Residues: CSAAGGQTQYF.

This clone has only one observation. The V and J genes are TRBV2 and TRBJ2-2; TRBD1 agrees at 7 bases. Germline values: CDR1 SNHLY, CDR2 FYNNEI. CDR3 length equals 14 residues. Trimming took 4 bases from V and 5 from J; bases not matched to a gene: 4. Here the CDR3 DNA reads TGTGCCAGCAGTGCAACAGGGGAAACCGGGGAGCTGTTTTTT. It yields the protein CASSATGETGELFF. The full variable domain, completed using reference TRBV2 and TRBJ2-2, is EPEVTQTPSHQVTQMGQEVILRCVPISNHLYFYWYRQILGQKVEFLVSFYNNEISEKSEIFDDQFSVERPDGSNFTLKIRSTKLEDSAMYFCASSATGETGELFFGEGSRLTVL.

This chain connects TRBV10-3 to TRBJ2-5; 8 bases map to TRBD1. Germline-derived CDR1 and CDR2 are ENHRY and SYGVKD. The ends lost 3 bases at V and 5 bases at J; junction bases unmatched: 8. This CDR3 has 15 residues. CDR3 DNA: TGTGCCATCAGTGATTTGGCAGGGGGCTGGGAGACCCAGTACTTC. It translates to CAISDLAGGWETQYF.

The genes are TRBV19 and TRBJ1-6; D may be TRBD1 (5 bases). Germline CDR1 reads LNHDA; CDR2 reads SQIVND (reference sequence). Trimming stripped 3 bases from V and 9 bases from J, with 18 bases between. CDR3 length: 16 residues. CDR3 sequence: CASSMGTAAGVSPLHF. CDR3 DNA sequence: TGTGCCAGTAGTATGGGTACTGCCGCGGGGGTTTCACCCCTCCACTTT.

This clone was seen a few times. CDR3 coding DNA: TGTGCCAGCAGTTTAGGACTCCCCGGAGGAGCTTTCTTT. Translated: CASSLGLPGGAFF. The chain uses TRBV6-5 and TRBJ1-1; D is undetermined. The CDR3 runs 13 residues. Germline V gene data show CDR1 as MNHEY and CDR2 as SVGAGI. Trimming cost V 4 bases and J 10 bases, with 16 bases left between them.

The CDR3 sequence: CASSSRDRGQETQYF. The CDR3 DNA sequence: TGTGCCAGCAGCAGCCGGGACAGGGGGCAGGAGACCCAGTACTTC. The chain carries TRBV7-9 and TRBJ2-5; 12 bases align to TRBD1. Germline assignment: CDR1 SEHNR and CDR2 FQNEAQ (reference sequence). V shed 5 bases and J 5 bases; nucleotides not matched to a gene: 6. This CDR3 is 15 amino acids long.

This chain joins TRBV5-4 and TRBJ2-1; 9 bases fit TRBD2. The junction had 14 bases not matched to a gene; V was cut back by 0 bases and J by 16 bases. Germline CDR1 is SGHNT and CDR2 is YYREEE (reference sequence). The CDR3 runs to 15 residues. DNA of the CDR3: TGTGCCAGCAGCTTGGGAGGGGGAGGGGGACTAGCCCCTTTCTTC. Translated, it gives CASSLGGGGGLAPFF.

The chain couples TRBV29-1 to TRBJ2-7; no reliable D call. Germline CDR1 SQVTM, CDR2 ANQGSEA. The germline V and J ends were trimmed by 7 bases and 1 base, with 11 bases remaining between them. This CDR3 comprises 12 residues. CDR3 amino acids: CSALSFSYEQYF. In DNA form, the CDR3 reads TGCAGCGCCCTTTCGTTTTCCTACGAGCAGTACTTC.

J is TRBJ2-7 and V is TRBV28; tentative D call: TRBD1 (5 bases). CDR3 length equals 14 residues. V lost 6 bases and J 2 bases, leaving 14 bases between the germline ends. Germline V gene sequence: CDR1 MDHEN, CDR2 SYDVKM. CDR3 nucleotides: TGTGCCAGCAGGGCAGGGATCTCCACCTACGAGCAGTACTTC. Its translation is CASRAGISTYEQYF. Together with reference TRBV28 and TRBJ2-7, the CDR3 gives the full variable domain: DVKVTQSSRYLVKRTGEKVFLECVQDMDHENMFWYRQDPGLGLRLIYFSYDVKMKEKGDIPEGYSVSREKKERFSLILESASTNQTSMYLCASRAGISTYEQYFGPGTRLTVT.

This chain links TRBV9 with TRBJ1-2, with TRBD1 identical over 9 bases. CDR3 length: 16 amino acids. Looked up from germline, CDR1 is SGDLS and CDR2 is YYNGEE. V lost 4 bases to trimming and J lost 0 bases; unmatched junction nucleotides: 7. DNA for the CDR3: TGTGCCAGCAGCATCGGACAGGGGCCCGCTAACTATGGCTACACCTTC. Amino acids: CASSIGQGPANYGYTF. Complete variable domain (other parts from reference TRBV9 and TRBJ1-2): DSGVTQTPKHLITATGQRVTLRCSPRSGDLSVYWYQQSLDQGLQFLIQYYNGEERAKGNILERFSAQQFPDLHSELNLSSLELGDSALYFCASSIGQGPANYGYTFGSGTRLTVV.

The chain recombines TRBV3-1 (or the pseudogene TRBV3-2) with TRBJ2-3; 9 positions match TRBD2. The V gene's germline CDR1 is LGHDT and CDR2 YNNKEL (reference sequence). This CDR3 spans 14 amino acids. V gave up 1 base and J gave up 8 bases; unmatched junction bases: 4. CDR3 in DNA: TGTGCCAGCAGCCAAGGGCTAGCGGGAACTACGCAGTATTTT. It is translated as CASSQGLAGTTQYF.

This rearrangement joins TRBV19 to TRBJ2-1; the match to TRBD1 covers 7 bases. The V and J ends lost 2 bases and 7 bases, in that order; junction bases with no gene match: 8. The length of the CDR3 is 15 residues. CDR1 and CDR2 (germline): LNHDA, SQIVND (reference sequence). In DNA, the CDR3 is TGTGCCAGTAGTATATATGGGGGCAGGGGGAATGAGCAGTTCTTC. Translation gives CASSIYGGRGNEQFF.

The chain carries TRBV7-9 and TRBJ1-4, with D perhaps TRBD1 (6 bases). V lost 4 bases and J 0 bases, leaving 12 bases between the germline ends. The CDR3 totals 16 residues. Germline CDR1 SEHNR, CDR2 FQNEAQ (reference sequence). The CDR3 loop reads CASSSGQLATNEKLFF. The CDR3 DNA reads TGTGCCAGCAGCTCTGGACAGCTAGCAACTAATGAAAAACTGTTTTTT.

The chain employs TRBV30 and TRBJ1-5; D is uncertain. Germline V lookup: CDR1 GTSNPN, CDR2 SVGIG (reference sequence). V was cut by 0 bases and J by 4 bases, with 10 bases left in between. The CDR3 is 14 residues long. The CDR3 region has the DNA TGTGCCTGGAGTGTACAGAAGTTTAATCAGCCCCAGCATTTT. Its protein product is CAWSVQKFNQPQHF.

The chain combines TRBV19 with TRBJ1-5; 7 nucleotides line up with TRBD1. Germline V gene sequence: CDR1 LNHDA, CDR2 SQIVND (reference sequence). This CDR3 comprises 16 residues. Trimming took 5 bases from V and 0 from J; bases not matched to a gene: 7. Written as DNA, the CDR3 is TGTGCCAGTAGTGGTTCGACAGGGTATAGCAATCAGCCCCAGCATTTT. Translating gives CASSGSTGYSNQPQHF.